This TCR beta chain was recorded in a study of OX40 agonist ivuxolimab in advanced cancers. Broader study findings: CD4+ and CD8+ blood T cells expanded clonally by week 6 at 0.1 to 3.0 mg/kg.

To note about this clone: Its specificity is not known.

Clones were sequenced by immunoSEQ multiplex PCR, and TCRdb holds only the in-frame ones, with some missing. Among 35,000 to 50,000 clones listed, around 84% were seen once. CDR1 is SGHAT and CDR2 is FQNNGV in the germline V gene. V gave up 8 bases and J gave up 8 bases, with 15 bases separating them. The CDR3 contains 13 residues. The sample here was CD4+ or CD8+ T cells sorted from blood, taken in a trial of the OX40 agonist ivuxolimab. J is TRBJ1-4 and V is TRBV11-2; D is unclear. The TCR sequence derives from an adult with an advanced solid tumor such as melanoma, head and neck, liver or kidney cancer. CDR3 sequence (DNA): TGTGCCAGCTATGGCCCCTCGAAAGAAAAACTGTTTTTT. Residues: CASYGPSKEKLFF.